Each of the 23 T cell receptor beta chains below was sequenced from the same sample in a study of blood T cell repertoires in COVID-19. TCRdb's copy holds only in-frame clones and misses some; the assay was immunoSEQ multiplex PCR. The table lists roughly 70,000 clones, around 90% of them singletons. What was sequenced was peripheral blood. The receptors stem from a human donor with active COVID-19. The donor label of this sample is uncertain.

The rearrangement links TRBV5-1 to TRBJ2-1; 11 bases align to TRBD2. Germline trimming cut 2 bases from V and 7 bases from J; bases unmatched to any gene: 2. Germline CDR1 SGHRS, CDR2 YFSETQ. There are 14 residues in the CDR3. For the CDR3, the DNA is TGCGCCAGCAGCTTAGGGACTAGCGGAAATGAGCAGTTCTTC. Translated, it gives CASSLGTSGNEQFF.

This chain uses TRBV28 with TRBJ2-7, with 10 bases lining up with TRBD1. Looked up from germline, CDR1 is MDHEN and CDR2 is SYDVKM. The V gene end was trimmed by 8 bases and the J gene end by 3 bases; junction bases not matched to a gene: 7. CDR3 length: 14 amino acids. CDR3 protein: CASVLTGGDYEQYF. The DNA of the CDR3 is TGTGCCAGCGTCCTGACAGGGGGCGACTACGAGCAGTACTTC.

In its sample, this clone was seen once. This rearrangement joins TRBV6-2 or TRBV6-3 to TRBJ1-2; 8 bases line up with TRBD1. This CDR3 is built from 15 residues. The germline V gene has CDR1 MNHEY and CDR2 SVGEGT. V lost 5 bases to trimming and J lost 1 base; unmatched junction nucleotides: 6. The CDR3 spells CASSTPGQVNYGYTF. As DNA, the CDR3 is TGTGCCAGCAGTACCCCGGGACAGGTTAACTATGGCTACACCTTC.

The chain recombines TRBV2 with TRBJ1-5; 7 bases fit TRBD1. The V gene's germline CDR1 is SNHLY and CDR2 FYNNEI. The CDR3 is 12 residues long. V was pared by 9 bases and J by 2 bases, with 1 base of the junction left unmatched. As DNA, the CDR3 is TGTGCCAGTGGGACAGGCAATCAGCCCCAGCATTTT. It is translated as CASGTGNQPQHF.

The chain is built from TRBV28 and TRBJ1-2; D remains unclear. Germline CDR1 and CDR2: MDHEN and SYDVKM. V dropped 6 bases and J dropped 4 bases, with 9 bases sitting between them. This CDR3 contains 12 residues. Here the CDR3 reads CASRIHPYGYTF. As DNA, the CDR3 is TGTGCCAGCAGAATACACCCCTATGGCTACACCTTC.

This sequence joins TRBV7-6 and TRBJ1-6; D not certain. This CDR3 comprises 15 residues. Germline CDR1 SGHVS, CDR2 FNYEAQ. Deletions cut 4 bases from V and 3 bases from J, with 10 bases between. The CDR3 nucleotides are TGTGCCAGCAGCTCGGCGGGGAGCTATAATTCACCCCTCCACTTT. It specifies CASSSAGSYNSPLHF. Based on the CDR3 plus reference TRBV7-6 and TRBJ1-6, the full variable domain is GAGVSQSPRYKVTKRGQDVALRCDPISGHVSLYWYRQALGQGPEFLTYFNYEAQQDKSGLPNDRFSAERPEGSISTLTIQRTEQRDSAMYRCASSSAGSYNSPLHFGNGTRLTVT.

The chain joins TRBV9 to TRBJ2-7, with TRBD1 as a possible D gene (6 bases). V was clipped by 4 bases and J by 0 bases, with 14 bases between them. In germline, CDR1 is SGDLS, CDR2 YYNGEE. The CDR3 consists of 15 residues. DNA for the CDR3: TGTGCCAGCAGCCCCCAGGGGAAGAGCTCCTACGAGCAGTACTTC. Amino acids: CASSPQGKSSYEQYF.

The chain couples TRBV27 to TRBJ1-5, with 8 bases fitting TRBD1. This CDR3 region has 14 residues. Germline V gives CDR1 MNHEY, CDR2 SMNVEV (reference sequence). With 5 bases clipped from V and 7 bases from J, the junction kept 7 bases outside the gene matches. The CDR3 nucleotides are TGTGCCAGCAGTCCCCAGGGGGCCTCCCAGCCCCAGCATTTT. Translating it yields CASSPQGASQPQHF.

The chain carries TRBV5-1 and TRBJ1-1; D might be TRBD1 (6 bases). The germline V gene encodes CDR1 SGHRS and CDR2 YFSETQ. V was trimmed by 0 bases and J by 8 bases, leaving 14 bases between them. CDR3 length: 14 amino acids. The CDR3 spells CASSLGHRDIEAFF. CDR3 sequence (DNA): TGCGCCAGCAGCTTGGGGCACAGGGACATAGAAGCTTTCTTT.

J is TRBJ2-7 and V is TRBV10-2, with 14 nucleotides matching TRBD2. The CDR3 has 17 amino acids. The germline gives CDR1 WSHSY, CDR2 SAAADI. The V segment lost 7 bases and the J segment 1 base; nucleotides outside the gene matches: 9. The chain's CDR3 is CASNYGTSGSKSYEQYF. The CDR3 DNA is TGCGCCAGCAATTACGGGACTAGCGGGAGCAAATCCTACGAGCAGTACTTC.

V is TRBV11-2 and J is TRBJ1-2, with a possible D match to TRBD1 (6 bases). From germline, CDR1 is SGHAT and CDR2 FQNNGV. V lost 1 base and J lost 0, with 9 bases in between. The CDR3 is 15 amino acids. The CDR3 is CASSLAGATNYGYTF. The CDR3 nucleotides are TGTGCCAGCAGCTTAGCAGGGGCCACTAACTATGGCTACACCTTC. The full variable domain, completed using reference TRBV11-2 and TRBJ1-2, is EAGVAQSPRYKIIEKRQSVAFWCNPISGHATLYWYQQILGQGPKLLIQFQNNGVVDDSQLPKDRFSAERLKGVDSTLKIQPAKLEDSAVYLCASSLAGATNYGYTFGSGTRLTVV.

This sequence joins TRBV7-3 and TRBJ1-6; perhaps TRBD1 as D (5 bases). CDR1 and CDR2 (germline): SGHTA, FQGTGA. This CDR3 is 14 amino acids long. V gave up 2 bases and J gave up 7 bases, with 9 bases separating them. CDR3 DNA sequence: TGTGCCAGCAGCTTAGGGTCAGGGAATTCACCCCTCCACTTT. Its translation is CASSLGSGNSPLHF.

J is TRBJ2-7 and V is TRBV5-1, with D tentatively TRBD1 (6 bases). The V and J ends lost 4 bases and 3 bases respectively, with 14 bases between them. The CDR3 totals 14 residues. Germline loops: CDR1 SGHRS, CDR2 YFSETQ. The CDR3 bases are TGCGCCAGCAGCATGCGGACAGTTAACTACGAGCAGTACTTC. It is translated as CASSMRTVNYEQYF.

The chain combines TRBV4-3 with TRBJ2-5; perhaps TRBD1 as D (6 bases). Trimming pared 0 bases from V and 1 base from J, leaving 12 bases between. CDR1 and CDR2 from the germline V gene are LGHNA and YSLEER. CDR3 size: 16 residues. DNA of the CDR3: TGCGCCAGCAGCCAAGAACAGGGTTGGTCCCAAGAGACCCAGTACTTC. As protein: CASSQEQGWSQETQYF.

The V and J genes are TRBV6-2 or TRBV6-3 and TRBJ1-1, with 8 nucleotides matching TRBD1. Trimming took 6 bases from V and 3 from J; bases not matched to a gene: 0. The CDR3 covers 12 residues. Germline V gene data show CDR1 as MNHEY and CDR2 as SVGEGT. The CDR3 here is CASSRGHTEAFF. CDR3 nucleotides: TGTGCCAGCAGCAGGGGGCACACTGAAGCTTTCTTT.

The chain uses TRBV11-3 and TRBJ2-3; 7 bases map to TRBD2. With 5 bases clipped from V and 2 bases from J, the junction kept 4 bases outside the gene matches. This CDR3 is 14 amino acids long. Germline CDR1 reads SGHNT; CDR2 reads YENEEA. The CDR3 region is CASSGGSPTDTQYF. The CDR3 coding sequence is TGTGCCAGCAGCGGCGGGAGTCCCACAGATACGCAGTATTTT. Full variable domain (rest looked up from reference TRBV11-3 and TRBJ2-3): EAGVVQSPRYKIIEKKQPVAFWCNPISGHNTLYWYLQNLGQGPELLIRYENEEAVDDSQLPKDRFSAERLKGVDSTLKIQPAELGDSAVYLCASSGGSPTDTQYFGPGTRLTVL.

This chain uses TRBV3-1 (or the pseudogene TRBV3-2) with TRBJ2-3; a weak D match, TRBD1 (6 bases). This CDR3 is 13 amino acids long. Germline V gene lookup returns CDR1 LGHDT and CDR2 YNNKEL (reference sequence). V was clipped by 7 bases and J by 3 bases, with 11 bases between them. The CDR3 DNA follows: TGTGCCAGCAAGGGGGAGCGGACAGATACGCAGTATTTT. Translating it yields CASKGERTDTQYF.

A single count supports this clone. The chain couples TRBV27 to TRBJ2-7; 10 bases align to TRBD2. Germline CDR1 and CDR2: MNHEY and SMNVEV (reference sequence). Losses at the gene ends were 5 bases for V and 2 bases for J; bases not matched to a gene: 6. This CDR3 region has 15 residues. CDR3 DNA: TGTGCCAGCAGTCCGCTAGCGGGAGTTCCCTACGAGCAGTACTTC. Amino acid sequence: CASSPLAGVPYEQYF.

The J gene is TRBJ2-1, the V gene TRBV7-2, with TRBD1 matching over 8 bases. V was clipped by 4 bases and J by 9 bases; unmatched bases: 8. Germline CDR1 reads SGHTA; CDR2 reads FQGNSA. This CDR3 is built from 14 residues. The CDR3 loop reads CASSSSRQGTEQFF. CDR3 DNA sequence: TGTGCCAGCAGCTCGTCACGACAGGGGACTGAGCAGTTCTTC. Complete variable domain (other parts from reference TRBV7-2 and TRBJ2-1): GAGVSQSPSNKVTEKGKDVELRCDPISGHTALYWYRQSLGQGLEFLIYFQGNSAPDKSGLPSDRFSAERTGGSVSTLTIQRTQQEDSAVYLCASSSSRQGTEQFFGPGTRLTVL.

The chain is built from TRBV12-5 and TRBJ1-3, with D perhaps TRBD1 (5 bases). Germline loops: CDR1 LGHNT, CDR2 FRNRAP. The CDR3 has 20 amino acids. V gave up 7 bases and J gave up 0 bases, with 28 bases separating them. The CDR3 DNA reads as TGTGCTAGTGACTCTAGGGGAGGCAGTGCTCTTGAGTACTCTGGAAACACCATATATTTT. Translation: CASDSRGGSALEYSGNTIYF.

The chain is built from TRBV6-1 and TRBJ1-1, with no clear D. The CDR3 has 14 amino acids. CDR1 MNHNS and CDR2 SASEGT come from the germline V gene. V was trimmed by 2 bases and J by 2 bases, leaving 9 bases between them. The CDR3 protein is CASSEHLSNTEAFF. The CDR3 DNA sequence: TGTGCCAGCAGTGAACATCTAAGCAACACTGAAGCTTTCTTT.

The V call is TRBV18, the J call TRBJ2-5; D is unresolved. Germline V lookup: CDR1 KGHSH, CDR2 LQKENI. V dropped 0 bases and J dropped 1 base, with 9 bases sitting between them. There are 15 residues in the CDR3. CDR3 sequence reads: CASSPPSRVQETQYF. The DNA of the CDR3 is TGTGCCAGCTCACCACCGTCCCGGGTCCAAGAGACCCAGTACTTC.

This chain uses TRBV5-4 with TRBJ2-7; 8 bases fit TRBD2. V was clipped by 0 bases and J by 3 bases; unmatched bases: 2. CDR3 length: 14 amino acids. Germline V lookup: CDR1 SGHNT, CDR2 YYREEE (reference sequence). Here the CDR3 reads CASSLASGSYEQYF. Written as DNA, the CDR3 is TGTGCCAGCAGCTTGGCCAGCGGGAGCTACGAGCAGTACTTC.